This TCR beta chain was documented in a study of blood T cell repertoires in COVID-19. Study context: The cDNA or gDNA used as material had been derived from T cells, B-cell-depleted T cells, or PBMCs.

Participants, roughly 18 to 100 years old, spanned around 25 US areas. Original data processing: Reference gene primer amplification yielded estimated nucleated cell counts. Clones were read by immunoSEQ multiplex PCR, and TCRdb kept only the in-frame ones, dropping some. That table furnishes V, J and clone size, whereas the DNA furnished D and trimming. In the table there are about 200,000 clones, 70% to 90% of which are singletons. Per germline, CDR1 LNHDA and CDR2 SQIVND (reference sequence). The CDR3 is 15 residues long. V was cut by 5 bases and J by 1 base, with 12 bases left in between. The clonotype comes from a man aged 30 to 39 who had recovered from COVID-19. The genes are TRBV19 and TRBJ1-3; TRBD1 might be the D (5 bases). Source material: PBMCs or T cells enriched from blood (not recorded which). The CDR3 DNA reads TGTGCCAGTAGTCCCATTGACAGTTCTGGAAACACCATATATTTT. It translates to CASSPIDSSGNTIYF. Looking up the rest from reference TRBV19 and TRBJ1-3 gives the full variable domain: DGGITQSPKYLFRKEGQNVTLSCEQNLNHDAMYWYRQDPGQGLRLIYYSQIVNDFQKGDIAEGYSVSREKKESFPLTVTSAQKNPTAFYLCASSPIDSSGNTIYFGEGSWLTVV.